Presented here are 8 T cell receptor beta chains from one specimen sequenced in a study of T cell responses to AZD1222 COVID-19 vaccine. Measured with immunoSEQ multiplex PCR; TCRdb has only the in-frame clones, and not every one. The sample lists some 83,000 clones, 70% to 90% occurring once. The sequenced sample was peripheral blood, obtained 28 days after the second AZD1222 dose. These receptors were taken from an adult who received the AZD1222 COVID-19 vaccine.

J is TRBJ1-2 and V is TRBV6-5, with D perhaps matching TRBD1 (5 bases). This CDR3 is built from 13 residues. Germline CDR1 and CDR2: MNHEY and SVGAGI. V dropped 6 bases and J dropped 6 bases, with 14 bases sitting between them. This chain's CDR3 is CASRGRGRNGYTF. CDR3 sequence (DNA): TGTGCCAGCAGGGGGCGGGGAAGGAATGGCTACACCTTC.

The chain links TRBV28 to TRBJ1-2, with a possible D match to TRBD1 (6 bases). CDR1 is MDHEN, CDR2 SYDVKM, per germline. With 7 bases removed from V and 6 bases from J, the gap between germline ends came to 15 bases. The CDR3 is 13 amino acids. Here the CDR3 reads CASNPGGAHGYTF. CDR3 in DNA: TGTGCCAGCAACCCCGGGGGGGCCCATGGCTACACCTTC.

This clone was picked up one time. CDR3 sequence reads: CASSPGGEGPQHF. The CDR3 nucleotides read TGTGCCAGCTCACCAGGGGGCGAGGGTCCCCAGCATTTT. The chain uses TRBV18 and TRBJ1-5; D possibly corresponds to TRBD1 (6 bases). CDR3 size: 13 residues. Germline V gives CDR1 KGHSH, CDR2 LQKENI. V lost 2 bases and J lost 10, with 12 bases in between. Based on the CDR3 plus reference TRBV18 and TRBJ1-5, the full variable domain is NAGVMQNPRHLVRRRGQEARLRCSPMKGHSHVYWYRQLPEEGLKFMVYLQKENIIDESGMPKERFSAEFPKEGPSILRIQQVVRGDSAAYFCASSPGGEGPQHFGDGTRLSIL.

CDR3 nucleotides: TGTGCCAGCAGCTATACGGGACAGGGAGGCTCACCCCTCCACTTT. The encoded protein is CASSYTGQGGSPLHF. The chain couples TRBV7-3 to TRBJ1-6, with 9 bases matching TRBD1. From germline, CDR1 is SGHTA and CDR2 FQGTGA. The CDR3 runs to 15 residues. V trimming: 4 bases; J trimming: 10 bases; junction bases outside the gene matches: 8.

The chain links TRBV3-1 (or the pseudogene TRBV3-2) to TRBJ2-3; D call uncertain. Between the trimmed V and J ends, which lost 3 bases and 2 bases, there was a span of 12 bases. The CDR3 consists of 15 residues. The V gene's germline CDR1 is LGHDT and CDR2 YNNKEL (reference sequence). The CDR3 coding sequence is TGTGCCAGCAGCCATGTTTATTCCACCACAGATACGCAGTATTTT. Translated: CASSHVYSTTDTQYF.

The chain employs TRBV7-2 and TRBJ1-1; D gene ambiguous. This CDR3 is 14 amino acids long. Germline-derived CDR1 and CDR2 are SGHTA and FQGNSA. V was shortened by 5 bases and J by 1 base, with 11 bases between the two germline ends. The DNA for the CDR3 is TGTGCCAGCAGCCTAAGGAGAGGGAACACTGAAGCTTTCTTT. Translation gives CASSLRRGNTEAFF.

V and J are TRBV9 and TRBJ2-2; TRBD1 is a possible D gene (6 bases). CDR3 size: 16 residues. CDR1 and CDR2 (germline): SGDLS, YYNGEE. V was cut by 0 bases and J by 4 bases, with 13 bases left in between. CDR3 sequence: CASSVDPQGSTGELFF. CDR3 in DNA: TGTGCCAGCAGCGTAGATCCCCAGGGGTCCACCGGGGAGCTGTTTTTT.

The CDR3 nucleotides are TGCGCCAGCAGCTTAATCGGGAGTGAAGCTTTCTTT. It specifies CASSLIGSEAFF. V usage is TRBV5-1 and J usage is TRBJ1-1; the D is unclear. V lost 2 bases, J lost 7 bases, and 9 bases lay in between. Germline V gene sequence: CDR1 SGHRS, CDR2 YFSETQ. The CDR3 has 12 amino acids.